These 19 T cell receptor beta chains originate from one sample sequenced in a study of T cell changes during pregnancy in multiple sclerosis. Assay used: immunoSEQ multiplex PCR; TCRdb lists only in-frame clones, some missing. The sample includes some 81,000 clones, 85% to 95% seen only once; the top ten take 2.6%. The specimen comprised peripheral blood, sampled after pregnancy. These receptors originate from a female donor in good health, enrolled as a control in a pregnancy study.

This clone has only one observation. The chain couples TRBV6-4 to TRBJ2-2; 7 bases line up with TRBD1. Germline CDR1 reads MRHNA; CDR2 reads SNTAGT. J lost 4 bases, V lost 6 bases, and 2 bases had no gene match. The length of the CDR3 is 13 residues. The chain's CDR3 is CASRTGTTGELFF. CDR3 bases: TGTGCCAGCAGGACAGGGACCACCGGGGAGCTGTTTTTT.

The rearrangement links TRBV28 to TRBJ1-2, with TRBD1 matching 7 bases. Losses at the gene ends were 6 bases for V and 7 bases for J; bases not matched to a gene: 8. Germline V gene data show CDR1 as MDHEN and CDR2 as SYDVKM. This CDR3 is 13 amino acids long. The CDR3 is CASSRRQGTGYTF. CDR3 nucleotide sequence: TGTGCCAGCAGCCGTAGACAGGGAACTGGCTACACCTTC.

The V call is TRBV7-9, the J call TRBJ2-7; 7 bases fit TRBD1. Germline CDR1 and CDR2: SEHNR and FQNEAQ (reference sequence). V gave up 6 bases and J gave up 0 bases; unmatched junction bases: 8. This CDR3 is 15 amino acids long. CDR3 amino acids: CASSFEYRGSYEQYF. CDR3 DNA sequence: TGTGCCAGCAGTTTTGAATACAGGGGCTCCTACGAGCAGTACTTC.

This chain connects TRBV19 to TRBJ2-1, with 8 bases matching TRBD2. In germline, CDR1 is LNHDA, CDR2 SQIVND (reference sequence). Trimming at V came to 6 bases and at J to 0 bases, leaving 4 bases not matched to a gene. The CDR3 has 15 residues. For the CDR3, the DNA is TGTGCCAGTAGCCCCAGCGGGAGCTCCTACAATGAGCAGTTCTTC. It specifies CASSPSGSSYNEQFF. Combining the CDR3 with reference TRBV19 and TRBJ2-1 gives the whole variable domain DGGITQSPKYLFRKEGQNVTLSCEQNLNHDAMYWYRQDPGQGLRLIYYSQIVNDFQKGDIAEGYSVSREKKESFPLTVTSAQKNPTAFYLCASSPSGSSYNEQFFGPGTRLTVL.

The chain recombines TRBV18 with TRBJ2-7, with TRBD2 as a possible D gene (6 bases). The CDR3 runs to 14 residues. The germline V and J ends were trimmed by 3 bases and 6 bases, with 15 bases remaining between them. Germline V gives CDR1 KGHSH, CDR2 LQKENI. The CDR3 loop is CASSPGGAFGEQYF. CDR3 coding DNA: TGTGCCAGCTCACCTGGAGGGGCTTTTGGCGAGCAGTACTTC.

The genes are TRBV16 and TRBJ2-1, with 7 bases lining up with TRBD2. J was trimmed by 1 base and V by 1 base; bases with no gene match: 1. The CDR3 spans 15 residues. Germline values: CDR1 KGHSY, CDR2 FQNENV. This CDR3 reads CASSQWEGSYNEQFF. CDR3 sequence (DNA): TGTGCCAGCAGCCAATGGGAGGGATCCTACAATGAGCAGTTCTTC. Full variable domain (rest looked up from reference TRBV16 and TRBJ2-1): GEEVAQTPKHLVRGEGQKAKLYCAPIKGHSYVFWYQQVLKNEFKFLISFQNENVFDETGMPKERFSAKCLPNSPCSLEIQATKLEDSAVYFCASSQWEGSYNEQFFGPGTRLTVL.

The chain recombines TRBV6-6 with TRBJ2-3, with 8 bases aligning to TRBD2. CDR1 and CDR2 (germline): MNHNY, SVGAGI (reference sequence). This CDR3 comprises 12 residues. The junction had 2 bases not matched to a gene; V was cut back by 9 bases and J by 3 bases. DNA for the CDR3: TGTGCCAGTAGACTAGCGACAGATACGCAGTATTTT. Amino acid sequence: CASRLATDTQYF.

The chain combines TRBV7-9 with TRBJ2-1; 7 bases align to TRBD2. V lost 5 bases and J lost 1; bases outside the gene matches: 14. CDR3 length: 18 residues. Germline V gene lookup returns CDR1 SEHNR and CDR2 FQNEAQ (reference sequence). CDR3 DNA: TGTGCCAGCAGCAGGCCTCAACTGCGGGGGACTTCCTACAATGAGCAGTTCTTC. Amino acid sequence: CASSRPQLRGTSYNEQFF.

This clone was counted at least ten times. CDR3: CASSRGFTDTQYF. CDR3 coding DNA: TGTGCCAGCAGTAGGGGTTTCACAGATACGCAGTATTTT. The chain uses TRBV6-5 and TRBJ2-3, with a tentative D call TRBD1 (5 bases). Deletions cut 5 bases from V and 2 bases from J, with 8 bases between. Germline V lookup: CDR1 MNHEY, CDR2 SVGAGI. The CDR3 is 13 residues long.

The V call is TRBV11-2, the J call TRBJ2-3, with TRBD2 matching over 13 bases. The CDR3 has 18 amino acids. Germline lookup yields CDR1 SGHAT and CDR2 FQNNGV. V shed 2 bases, J shed 6 bases, and the junction held 11 bases outside the gene matches. The CDR3 bases are TGTGCCAGCAGCTTACGCCCCGCGGGACTAGCGGGGCTGGATACGCAGTATTTT. It is translated as CASSLRPAGLAGLDTQYF.

A single count supports this clone. The rearrangement links TRBV7-4 to TRBJ1-3, with D perhaps matching TRBD1 (6 bases). CDR1 and CDR2 from the germline V gene are SGHVT and SQSDAQ. This CDR3 is 18 amino acids long. V was clipped by 6 bases and J by 3 bases, with 24 bases between them. The CDR3: CASRQRRAGEIYGNTIYF. The CDR3 DNA sequence: TGTGCCAGCAGACAACGTCGGGCAGGGGAGATATATGGAAACACCATATATTTT.

The V and J genes are TRBV4-2 and TRBJ2-1; 7 bases are a match to TRBD2. Germline trimming cut 4 bases from V and 9 bases from J; bases unmatched to any gene: 15. This CDR3 has 16 amino acids. CDR1 and CDR2 (germline): LGHNA, YNFKEQ. CDR3 loop: CASSRSGAGLSFEQFF. The CDR3 DNA follows: TGTGCCAGCAGCCGCAGCGGGGCAGGGCTATCTTTTGAGCAGTTCTTC.

The chain combines TRBV7-9 with TRBJ2-3, with 7 bases matching TRBD2. With V trimmed by 3 bases and J by 4 bases, 10 bases remained unmatched. Germline V gene sequence: CDR1 SEHNR, CDR2 FQNEAQ (reference sequence). The CDR3 totals 16 residues. The CDR3 DNA reads as TGTGCCAGCAGCTTTGGGGCGGGAGTCCTTTCAGATACGCAGTATTTT. This encodes CASSFGAGVLSDTQYF.

This chain uses TRBV11-3 with TRBJ2-2; D not resolved. Germline-derived CDR1 and CDR2 are SGHNT and YENEEA. CDR3 length equals 13 residues. The germline V and J ends were trimmed by 0 bases and 6 bases, with 5 bases remaining between them. CDR3 coding DNA: TGTGCCAGCAGCTTAGATTCGTCCGGGGAGCTGTTTTTT. Protein sequence: CASSLDSSGELFF.

In this sample, this clone turned up a few times. The chain couples TRBV7-9 to TRBJ1-1; 10 positions agree with TRBD1. Germline-derived CDR1 and CDR2 are SEHNR and FQNEAQ (reference sequence). Trimming at V came to 6 bases and at J to 6 bases, leaving 7 bases not matched to a gene. The CDR3 has 14 residues. The chain's CDR3 is CASSLRQGASEAFF. The CDR3 DNA follows: TGTGCCAGCAGTCTCCGACAGGGGGCATCTGAAGCTTTCTTT. The variable domain in full, with the rest retrieved from reference TRBV7-9 and TRBJ1-1, is DTGVSQNPRHKITKRGQNVTFRCDPISEHNRLYWYRQTLGQGPEFLTYFQNEAQLEKSRLLSDRFSAERPKGSFSTLEIQRTEQGDSAMYLCASSLRQGASEAFFGQGTRLTVV.

The chain has TRBV6-4 and TRBJ1-6, with TRBD1 matching over 7 bases. The CDR3 runs 15 residues. Germline-derived CDR1 and CDR2 are MRHNA and SNTAGT. The trim removed 5 bases at V and 6 bases at J, leaving 7 bases unmatched. The CDR3 nucleotides are TGTGCCAGCAGTCTACGACAGGGTCTTAATTCACCCCTCCACTTT. This translates into CASSLRQGLNSPLHF.

The CDR3 DNA reads TGTGCCAGCCGCCCGGGGTTAAGCCTACACGAGCAGTACTTC. The encoded protein is CASRPGLSLHEQYF. The chain combines TRBV5-4 with TRBJ2-7; the D gene is possibly TRBD2 (5 bases). Germline lookup yields CDR1 SGHNT and CDR2 YYREEE (reference sequence). The CDR3 extends over 14 amino acids. Trimming shortened V by 7 bases and J by 5 bases, and 19 bases separated the two germline ends.

The count of this clone is one. The chain recombines TRBV5-3 with TRBJ1-5, with 12 bases that match TRBD1. TRBV5-3 is designated an ORF whose function remains uncertain. The CDR3 is made up of 17 amino acids. V shed 3 bases, J shed 9 bases, and the junction held 13 bases outside the gene matches. CDR3 nucleotide sequence: TGTGCCAGAAGCTCACCGGGACAGGGGGCATATCCAGGGCCCCAGCATTTT. Amino acids: CARSSPGQGAYPGPQHF.

This rearrangement joins TRBV19 to TRBJ2-5; TRBD2 aligns across 12 bases. Germline V lookup: CDR1 LNHDA, CDR2 SQIVND (reference sequence). Trimming at V came to 3 bases and at J to 4 bases, leaving 15 bases not matched to a gene. CDR3 length: 19 amino acids. In nucleotides, the CDR3 is TGTGCCAGTAGTATGGGTCGTTCGACTAGCGGGAGTTTGGTAGAGACCCAGTACTTC. Its protein is CASSMGRSTSGSLVETQYF.